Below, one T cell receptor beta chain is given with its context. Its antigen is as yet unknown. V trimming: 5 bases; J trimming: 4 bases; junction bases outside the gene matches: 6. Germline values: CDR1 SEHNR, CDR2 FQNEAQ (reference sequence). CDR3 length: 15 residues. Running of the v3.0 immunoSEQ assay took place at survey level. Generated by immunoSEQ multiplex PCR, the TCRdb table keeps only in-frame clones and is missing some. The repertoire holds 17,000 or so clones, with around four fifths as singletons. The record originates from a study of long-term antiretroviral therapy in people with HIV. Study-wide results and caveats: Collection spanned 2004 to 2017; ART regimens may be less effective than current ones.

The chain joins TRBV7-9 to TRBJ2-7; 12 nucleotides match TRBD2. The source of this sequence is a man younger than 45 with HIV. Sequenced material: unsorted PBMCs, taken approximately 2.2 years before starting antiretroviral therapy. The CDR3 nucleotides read TGTGCCAGCAGCGATCTAGCGGGAGGGTTGTACGAGCAGTACTTC. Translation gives CASSDLAGGLYEQYF.